A single sample is the source of the 32 T cell receptor beta chains below, sequenced in a study of PD-L1 blockade in urothelial cancer. Libraries were prepared by immunoSEQ multiplex PCR; TCRdb keeps only in-frame clonotypes and omits some of them. The sample lists approximately 100,000 clones; approximately 90% were seen once. Sequenced material: PBMCs, taken around atezolizumab (anti-PD-L1) treatment. These receptors came from a woman over 75 with urothelial cancer.

This CDR3 reads CASSGGWGSYNSPLHF. Here the CDR3 DNA reads TGTGCCAGCAGCGGGGGGTGGGGCTCCTATAATTCACCCCTCCACTTT. V is TRBV27 and J is TRBJ1-6; a possible D gene is TRBD1 (5 bases). V was shortened by 6 bases and J by 0 bases, with 12 bases between the two germline ends. The CDR3 totals 16 residues. The germline CDR1 and CDR2 sequences are MNHEY and SMNVEV (reference sequence).

This clone has just a few counts. The genes are TRBV5-5 and TRBJ1-4; 8 bases line up with TRBD1. CDR3 length: 14 residues. The germline gives CDR1 SGHKS, CDR2 YYEKEE (reference sequence). Unmatched junction bases numbered 4, after V lost 3 bases and J lost 6 bases. CDR3 nucleotides: TGTGCCAGCAGCTCGGGACAGGACTATGAAAAACTGTTTTTT. It codes for CASSSGQDYEKLFF. The whole variable domain, remainder taken from reference TRBV5-5 and TRBJ1-4, is DAGVTQSPTHLIKTRGQQVTLRCSPISGHKSVSWYQQVLGQGPQFIFQYYEKEERGRGNFPDRFSARQFPNYSSELNVNALLLGDSALYLCASSSGQDYEKLFFGSGTQLSVL.

J is TRBJ2-2 and V is TRBV18, with D perhaps matching TRBD1 (6 bases). CDR3 length equals 15 residues. Looked up from germline, CDR1 is KGHSH and CDR2 is LQKENI. Between the trimmed V and J ends, which lost 5 bases and 5 bases, there was a span of 15 bases. The chain's CDR3 is CASSRETGKTGELFF. The CDR3 region has the DNA TGTGCCAGCTCAAGGGAGACAGGAAAGACCGGGGAGCTGTTTTTT.

This rearrangement joins TRBV5-1 to TRBJ2-1, with 8 bases aligning to TRBD2. V trimming: 7 bases; J trimming: 0 bases; junction bases outside the gene matches: 18. Germline loops: CDR1 SGHRS, CDR2 YFSETQ. The CDR3 length is 19 residues. The CDR3 loop is CASGGGRGPAGASYNEQFF. The CDR3 coding sequence is TGCGCCAGCGGGGGGGGAAGGGGCCCAGCGGGGGCCTCCTACAATGAGCAGTTCTTC. Combining the CDR3 with reference TRBV5-1 and TRBJ2-1 gives the whole variable domain KAGVTQTPRYLIKTRGQQVTLSCSPISGHRSVSWYQQTPGQGLQFLFEYFSETQRNKGNFPGRFSGRQFSNSRSEMNVSTLELGDSALYLCASGGGRGPAGASYNEQFFGPGTRLTVL.

The chain couples TRBV4-1 to TRBJ2-3; 13 bases match TRBD2. With V trimmed by 1 base and J by 2 bases, 6 bases remained unmatched. Per germline, CDR1 MGHRA and CDR2 YSYEKL. This CDR3 is built from 18 residues. The CDR3 DNA reads as TGCGCCAGCAGCCAAGTACTAGCGGGAGGGGGAACCACAGATACGCAGTATTTT. Its translation: CASSQVLAGGGTTDTQYF.

The chain is built from TRBV5-1 and TRBJ2-2; D perhaps matches TRBD1 (5 bases). The ends were cut back, 0 bases at V and 3 bases at J, with 9 bases in the middle. Per the germline V gene, CDR1 is SGHRS and CDR2 is YFSETQ. The CDR3 sequence is 15 residues long. In nucleotides, the CDR3 is TGCGCCAGCAGCTTGGCCGGCAGGGACACCGGGGAGCTGTTTTTT. Translation gives CASSLAGRDTGELFF.

The chain employs TRBV30 and TRBJ2-2, with D perhaps matching TRBD2 (6 bases). The CDR3 runs to 14 residues. V lost 4 bases, J lost 2 bases, and 11 bases lay in between. Germline CDR1 and CDR2: GTSNPN and SVGIG (reference sequence). CDR3 protein: CAWIRLENTGELFF. The CDR3 DNA follows: TGTGCCTGGATTCGACTAGAAAACACCGGGGAGCTGTTTTTT.

This chain joins TRBV18 and TRBJ2-7, with 11 bases that match TRBD2. In germline, CDR1 is KGHSH, CDR2 LQKENI. With 3 bases clipped from V and 5 bases from J, the junction kept 6 bases outside the gene matches. The CDR3 totals 15 residues. The CDR3 is CASSPIGSGRDEQYF. In nucleotides, the CDR3 is TGTGCCAGCTCACCCATTGGTAGCGGGAGGGACGAGCAGTACTTC.

This clone was counted a single time. V usage is TRBV5-5 and J usage is TRBJ2-1, with 7 nucleotides matching TRBD2. Germline CDR1 and CDR2: SGHKS and YYEKEE (reference sequence). The length of the CDR3 is 13 residues. The J segment lost 12 bases and the V segment lost 4 bases, leaving 10 bases of the junction unmatched. The CDR3 loop is CASSTRLAWAQFF. The DNA of the CDR3 is TGTGCCAGCAGCACCCGACTAGCCTGGGCGCAGTTCTTC.

The chain employs TRBV28 and TRBJ2-3, with 7 bases matching TRBD1. Trimming at V came to 7 bases and at J to 1 base, leaving 8 bases not matched to a gene. The CDR3 totals 15 residues. Per germline, CDR1 MDHEN and CDR2 SYDVKM. The CDR3 loop reads CASTDRVGGTDTQYF. DNA for the CDR3: TGTGCCAGCACTGACAGGGTCGGGGGCACAGATACGCAGTATTTT. Together with reference TRBV28 and TRBJ2-3, the CDR3 gives the full variable domain: DVKVTQSSRYLVKRTGEKVFLECVQDMDHENMFWYRQDPGLGLRLIYFSYDVKMKEKGDIPEGYSVSREKKERFSLILESASTNQTSMYLCASTDRVGGTDTQYFGPGTRLTVL.

V usage is TRBV19 and J usage is TRBJ2-3; D is perhaps TRBD2 (6 bases). The germline gives CDR1 LNHDA, CDR2 SQIVND (reference sequence). The V end was cut by 4 bases, the J end by 2 bases, with 19 bases between. The CDR3 is 17 amino acids. The CDR3 loop is CASSTSGTPLFTDTQYF. The CDR3 DNA reads as TGTGCCAGTAGTACCTCCGGGACTCCACTTTTCACAGATACGCAGTATTTT.

The chain uses TRBV20-1 and TRBJ1-2; 7 bases are shared with TRBD1. Germline V gene data show CDR1 as DFQATT and CDR2 as SNEGSKA (reference sequence). The CDR3 contains 11 residues. V trimming: 6 bases; J trimming: 4 bases; junction bases outside the gene matches: 2. The CDR3 sequence: CSAGTAYGYTF. CDR3 in DNA: TGCAGTGCCGGGACAGCCTATGGCTACACCTTC.

The chain uses TRBV29-1 and TRBJ1-1; 9 positions match TRBD1. The germline CDR1 and CDR2 sequences are SQVTM and ANQGSEA. J was trimmed by 8 bases and V by 1 base; bases with no gene match: 11. This CDR3 is built from 15 residues. CDR3 sequence reads: CSVEVLTLGQGEAFF. In DNA, the CDR3 is TGCAGCGTTGAAGTTCTAACCCTGGGACAGGGCGAAGCTTTCTTT.

The CDR3 DNA is TGTGCCAGCAGCTCGATACAGGGTAGGACTGAAGCTTTCTTT. Its translation: CASSSIQGRTEAFF. J is TRBJ1-1 and V is TRBV7-9, with D maybe TRBD1 (6 bases). The ends were cut back, 4 bases at V and 5 bases at J, with 14 bases in the middle. This CDR3 spans 14 amino acids. Germline V CDR1 and CDR2: SEHNR, FQNEAQ (reference sequence).

The chain links TRBV15 to TRBJ1-1; 10 nucleotides align to TRBD1. CDR1 and CDR2 from the germline V gene are LNHNV and YYDKDF (reference sequence). V shed 7 bases and J 3 bases; nucleotides not matched to a gene: 5. This CDR3 is 14 amino acids long. CDR3 amino acids: CATTGDRGYTEAFF. The CDR3 bases are TGTGCCACCACCGGGGACAGGGGCTACACTGAAGCTTTCTTT.

V usage is TRBV28 and J usage is TRBJ2-7, with 13 nucleotides matching TRBD2. Germline V gives CDR1 MDHEN, CDR2 SYDVKM. The CDR3 spans 16 residues. V shed 5 bases, J shed 6 bases, and the junction held 10 bases outside the gene matches. The CDR3: CASSPPQTSGRREQYF. The CDR3 DNA sequence: TGTGCCAGCAGTCCTCCTCAGACTAGCGGGAGGCGCGAGCAGTACTTC.

V gene TRBV6-5 combines with J gene TRBJ1-2, with 7 nucleotides matching TRBD1. This CDR3 is 14 amino acids long. The junction had 8 bases not matched to a gene; V was cut back by 2 bases and J by 8 bases. Germline assignment: CDR1 MNHEY and CDR2 SVGAGI. CDR3 amino acids: CASSYGFEDRGYTF. In nucleotides, the CDR3 is TGTGCCAGCAGTTACGGGTTTGAGGACAGGGGCTACACCTTC.

The chain couples TRBV7-9 to TRBJ2-3; perhaps TRBD2 as D (7 bases). The CDR3 spans 18 residues. V lost 6 bases to trimming and J lost 0 bases, with 22 bases between them. Germline V gene lookup returns CDR1 SEHNR and CDR2 FQNEAQ (reference sequence). DNA of the CDR3: TGTGCCAGCAGTCCCTTGCCACACGGGGGGCCGAGCACAGATACGCAGTATTTT. Encoded protein: CASSPLPHGGPSTDTQYF.

The V call is TRBV28, the J call TRBJ2-7, with D possibly matching TRBD2 (5 bases). The CDR3 consists of 13 residues. Trimming left V 10 bases short and J 4 bases short, with 17 bases between. Germline-derived CDR1 and CDR2 are MDHEN and SYDVKM. DNA of the CDR3: TGTGCCATCTCACTAGTTAGTGGATACGAGCAGTACTTC. Encoded protein: CAISLVSGYEQYF.

There are a few counts of this clone. CDR3 in DNA: TGTGCCAGCAGGGTCTTAGCCTACGAGCAGTACTTC. Protein: CASRVLAYEQYF. This chain connects TRBV2 to TRBJ2-7; D is unclear. Trimming left V 6 bases short and J 2 bases short, with 8 bases between. Germline CDR1 reads SNHLY; CDR2 reads FYNNEI. This CDR3 spans 12 amino acids.

This clone has only a few counts. The chain has TRBV19 and TRBJ1-5; tentative D call: TRBD1 (5 bases). V was shortened by 9 bases and J by 0 bases, with 12 bases between the two germline ends. CDR1 and CDR2 (germline): LNHDA, SQIVND (reference sequence). The CDR3 extends over 14 amino acids. The CDR3 loop reads CASHAGNSNQPQHF. The CDR3 nucleotides are TGTGCCAGCCATGCAGGGAATAGCAATCAGCCCCAGCATTTT.

The chain employs TRBV9 and TRBJ2-7; D perhaps matches TRBD2 (5 bases). V dropped 2 bases and J dropped 0 bases, with 15 bases sitting between them. This CDR3 has 16 residues. Germline-derived CDR1 and CDR2 are SGDLS and YYNGEE. Here the CDR3 DNA reads TGTGCCAGCAGCGTGGCACTTAGGGAGAGCTCCTACGAGCAGTACTTC. As protein: CASSVALRESSYEQYF.

This clone is a singleton in its sample. The chain links TRBV30 to TRBJ2-7; 8 positions agree with TRBD1. Germline V gives CDR1 GTSNPN, CDR2 SVGIG (reference sequence). This CDR3 spans 15 amino acids. J gave up 6 bases and V 2 bases, and 12 bases lay outside the gene matches. CDR3 nucleotide sequence: TGTGCCTGGAGTATGCGGACAGGGATCATGGGCGAGCAGTACTTC. Its translation: CAWSMRTGIMGEQYF.

The CDR3 DNA reads TGTGCCAGCAGCTGGACATATAACACTGAAGCTTTCTTT. Amino acids: CASSWTYNTEAFF. V is TRBV27 and J is TRBJ1-1; D might be TRBD1 (5 bases). Germline V gene data show CDR1 as MNHEY and CDR2 as SMNVEV (reference sequence). The length of the CDR3 is 13 residues. The V end was cut by 6 bases, the J end by 2 bases, with 10 bases between.

V and J are TRBV27 and TRBJ2-7; the D gene is possibly TRBD1 (6 bases). The CDR3 sequence is 16 residues long. Germline lookup yields CDR1 MNHEY and CDR2 SMNVEV (reference sequence). V was shortened by 9 bases and J by 3 bases, with 24 bases between the two germline ends. CDR3 sequence: CARKMGAPGPHYEQYF. The CDR3 coding sequence is TGTGCCAGGAAAATGGGGGCCCCAGGGCCCCACTACGAGCAGTACTTC.

V is TRBV15 and J is TRBJ2-3, with D possibly matching TRBD2 (5 bases). Germline V gene sequence: CDR1 LNHNV, CDR2 YYDKDF (reference sequence). The CDR3 has 13 amino acids. The ends were cut back, 5 bases at V and 6 bases at J, with 12 bases in the middle. CDR3 sequence reads: CATSGRRFDTQYF. In nucleotides, the CDR3 is TGTGCCACCAGCGGCAGGAGGTTCGATACGCAGTATTTT. Full variable domain (rest looked up from reference TRBV15 and TRBJ2-3): DAMVIQNPRYQVTQFGKPVTLSCSQTLNHNVMYWYQQKSSQAPKLLFHYYDKDFNNEADTPDNFQSRRPNTSFCFLDIRSPGLGDTAMYLCATSGRRFDTQYFGPGTRLTVL.

Only one count was recorded for this clone. The chain links TRBV5-8 to TRBJ2-2, with D possibly TRBD2 on 6 matching bases. The V gene's germline CDR1 is SGHTS and CDR2 YDEGEE. Trimming removed 2 bases at V and 0 bases at J, with 8 bases between. The CDR3 is 15 amino acids. CDR3 sequence (DNA): TGTGCCAGCAGCTTCCTAGCGACGAACACCGGGGAGCTGTTTTTT. Protein: CASSFLATNTGELFF.

The chain joins TRBV14 to TRBJ2-3; 7 bases are shared with TRBD2. This CDR3 contains 13 residues. The V segment lost 4 bases and the J segment 6 bases; nucleotides outside the gene matches: 4. Germline V gene data show CDR1 as SGHDN and CDR2 as FVKESK. CDR3 loop: CASSPTSRDTQYF. DNA for the CDR3: TGTGCCAGCAGCCCGACTAGCCGTGATACGCAGTATTTT.

V gene TRBV5-1 combines with J gene TRBJ1-4, with 11 bases matching TRBD1. V lost 5 bases, J lost 7 bases, and 4 bases stayed unmatched. CDR1 is SGHRS, CDR2 YFSETQ, per germline. This CDR3 has 14 amino acids. The CDR3, as DNA: TGCGCCAGCAGGAGGGGGACAGGGGGTGAAAAACTGTTTTTT. Encoded protein: CASRRGTGGEKLFF.

The genes are TRBV5-1 and TRBJ1-2; TRBD1 matches 11 bases. V was clipped by 4 bases and J by 8 bases; unmatched bases: 10. The length of the CDR3 is 15 residues. Germline lookup yields CDR1 SGHRS and CDR2 YFSETQ. The CDR3 loop is CASSPRTGGGKGYTF. The DNA of the CDR3 is TGCGCCAGCAGCCCTAGGACAGGGGGCGGAAAGGGCTACACCTTC.

This clone was picked up one time. The chain has TRBV28 and TRBJ1-5, with a weak D call TRBD1 (6 bases). Trimming took off 4 bases at V and 7 bases at J, with 20 bases between the two ends. CDR3 size: 16 residues. Germline V CDR1 and CDR2: MDHEN, SYDVKM. The CDR3 nucleotides are TGTGCCAGCAGTTCCGCAACTGGGGGCCTCGGGCAGCCCCAGCATTTT. Protein product: CASSSATGGLGQPQHF.

This clone was picked up one time. The chain joins TRBV30 to TRBJ1-4; D is ambiguous. CDR3 length equals 18 residues. The germline CDR1 and CDR2 sequences are GTSNPN and SVGIG (reference sequence). The germline V and J ends were trimmed by 6 bases and 8 bases, with 31 bases remaining between them. Written as DNA, the CDR3 is TGTGCCTGCTTTGGGTTCCTTCCCGGGGTCCACCCTGAGGAAAAACTGTTTTTT. Amino acids: CACFGFLPGVHPEEKLFF.